This T cell receptor beta chain is from a study of kidney transplant recipient with SARS-CoV-2 infection. The CDR3 loop spans 15 amino acids. Germline CDR1 is SEHNR and CDR2 is FQNEAQ (reference sequence). Details on this clonotype: This clone may be a read error of a much larger clone one base away.

TCRdb redid the calling of the reads with MiXCR, one entry per CDR3 protein. The table has some 220,000 distinct CDR3 sequences, around 26% seen once. The sample here was a blood sample, taken at baseline and on day 111 from a kidney transplant recipient. This TCR came from a male patient in his thirties who had COVID-19 and was a kidney transplant recipient. Some T cells may be graft donor cells. The chain recombines TRBV7-9 with TRBJ2-5; D may be TRBD2 (7 bases). CDR3 DNA: TGTGCCGGCAGCTTAAGGGGGGGGAGAGAAGAGACCCAGTACTTC. It translates to CAGSLRGGREETQYF.